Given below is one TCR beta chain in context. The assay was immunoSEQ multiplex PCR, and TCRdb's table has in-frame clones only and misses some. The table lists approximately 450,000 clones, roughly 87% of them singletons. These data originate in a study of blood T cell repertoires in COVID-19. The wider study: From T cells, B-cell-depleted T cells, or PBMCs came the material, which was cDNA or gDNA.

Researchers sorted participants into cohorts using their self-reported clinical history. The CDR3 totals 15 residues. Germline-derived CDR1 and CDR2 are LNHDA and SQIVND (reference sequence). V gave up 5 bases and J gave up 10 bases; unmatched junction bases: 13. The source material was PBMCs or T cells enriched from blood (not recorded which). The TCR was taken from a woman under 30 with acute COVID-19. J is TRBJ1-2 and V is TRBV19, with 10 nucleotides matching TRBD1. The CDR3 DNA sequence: TGTGCCAGTAGTGCCCCGGCCGGGACAGGGGAGGTCTACACCTTC. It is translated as CASSAPAGTGEVYTF.